These 22 T cell receptor beta chains originate from one sample sequenced in a study of cytomegalovirus exposure and HLA in healthy donors. Profiled with immunoSEQ multiplex PCR; TCRdb holds only in-frame clones, not every one. The sample has 220,000 or so clones, about nine tenths seen once; the top ten hold roughly 2%. Sequencing used PBMCs. The receptors stem from a woman in her late teens or twenties in good health and CMV-seropositive.

This sequence joins TRBV27 and TRBJ2-7; the D gene is possibly TRBD1 (6 bases). Germline V gives CDR1 MNHEY, CDR2 SMNVEV (reference sequence). V was trimmed by 2 bases and J by 5 bases, leaving 10 bases between them. This CDR3 has 13 amino acids. The CDR3 sequence: CASSLGGRNEQYF. As DNA, the CDR3 is TGTGCCAGCAGTTTAGGGGGCAGGAACGAGCAGTACTTC.

V usage is TRBV7-9 and J usage is TRBJ2-2, with 11 bases lining up with TRBD2. V lost 2 bases, J lost 3 bases, and 8 bases stayed unmatched. CDR1 is SEHNR, CDR2 FQNEAQ, per germline (reference sequence). CDR3 length equals 18 residues. The CDR3 loop reads CASSLPSGTSGYTGELFF. CDR3 in DNA: TGTGCCAGCAGCTTACCTAGCGGGACTAGCGGTTACACCGGGGAGCTGTTTTTT. The variable domain in full, completed from reference TRBV7-9 and TRBJ2-2, reads DTGVSQNPRHKITKRGQNVTFRCDPISEHNRLYWYRQTLGQGPEFLTYFQNEAQLEKSRLLSDRFSAERPKGSFSTLEIQRTEQGDSAMYLCASSLPSGTSGYTGELFFGEGSRLTVL.

The chain has TRBV18 and TRBJ2-3; 10 nucleotides line up with TRBD2. Germline V gives CDR1 KGHSH, CDR2 LQKENI. V lost 1 base and J lost 6; bases outside the gene matches: 13. The CDR3 is made up of 18 amino acids. CDR3 coding DNA: TGTGCCAGCTCACCACTGCCGTACGTAGCGGGAGGAGGGGATACGCAGTATTTT. It specifies CASSPLPYVAGGGDTQYF.

The gene calls are TRBV19 and TRBJ1-2, with TRBD1 matching over 10 bases. Germline loops: CDR1 LNHDA, CDR2 SQIVND (reference sequence). The CDR3 length is 15 residues. Trimming removed 2 bases from V and 8 bases from J; junction bases left unmatched: 8. The DNA for the CDR3 is TGTGCCAGTAGTATAATGCTCGGGACAGGGGACGGCTACACCTTC. This gives the protein CASSIMLGTGDGYTF. Full variable domain (outside the CDR3, taken from reference TRBV19 and TRBJ1-2): DGGITQSPKYLFRKEGQNVTLSCEQNLNHDAMYWYRQDPGQGLRLIYYSQIVNDFQKGDIAEGYSVSREKKESFPLTVTSAQKNPTAFYLCASSIMLGTGDGYTFGSGTRLTVV.

V usage is TRBV5-4 and J usage is TRBJ2-6; maybe TRBD1 (5 bases). From germline, CDR1 is SGHNT and CDR2 YYREEE (reference sequence). The CDR3 sequence is 15 residues long. V dropped 0 bases and J dropped 3 bases, with 7 bases sitting between them. CDR3 region: CASSLGRVGANVLTF. CDR3 in DNA: TGTGCCAGCAGCTTGGGCAGGGTTGGGGCCAACGTCCTGACTTTC.

The gene calls are TRBV29-1 and TRBJ2-7; 9 positions match TRBD2. Germline assignment: CDR1 SQVTM and CDR2 ANQGSEA. The CDR3 covers 14 residues. With V trimmed by 2 bases and J by 7 bases, 9 bases remained unmatched. CDR3 nucleotide sequence: TGCAGCGTTGAAACGGGCGGGAGGGAGGGAGAGCAGTACTTC. It translates to CSVETGGREGEQYF.

The chain links TRBV14 to TRBJ2-5; 7 nucleotides align to TRBD2. The CDR3 runs 13 residues. Germline V gene sequence: CDR1 SGHDN, CDR2 FVKESK. Losses at the gene ends were 1 base for V and 7 bases for J; bases not matched to a gene: 3. As DNA, the CDR3 is TGTGCCAGCAGCCAAGGGGGAGGGGTGACCCAGTACTTC. Translation: CASSQGGGVTQYF.

The chain combines TRBV27 with TRBJ1-1, with D perhaps TRBD1 (5 bases). V lost 9 bases and J lost 1, with 21 bases in between. Germline CDR1 is MNHEY and CDR2 is SMNVEV (reference sequence). This CDR3 is built from 16 residues. The CDR3 sequence: CASSGQPVLSNTEAFF. The CDR3 nucleotides read TGTGCCAGTTCAGGGCAGCCAGTTCTATCGAACACTGAAGCTTTCTTT.

This chain links TRBV19 with TRBJ2-2; D may be TRBD1 (5 bases). V was trimmed by 7 bases and J by 2 bases, leaving 14 bases between them. Germline CDR1 is LNHDA and CDR2 is SQIVND (reference sequence). The CDR3 spans 15 residues. CDR3 sequence: CASNVGQGNTGELFF. In DNA form, the CDR3 reads TGTGCCAGTAACGTAGGCCAGGGAAACACCGGGGAGCTGTTTTTT.

The V and J genes are TRBV6-5 and TRBJ1-1, with 7 bases fitting TRBD1. Germline V lookup: CDR1 MNHEY, CDR2 SVGAGI. Trimming at V came to 0 bases and at J to 4 bases, leaving 8 bases not matched to a gene. CDR3 length: 16 amino acids. The CDR3 sequence: CASSYSTGKWVTEAFF. CDR3 nucleotide sequence: TGTGCCAGCAGTTACTCGACAGGGAAATGGGTCACTGAAGCTTTCTTT.

The V call is TRBV18, the J call TRBJ2-7, with TRBD1 identical over 8 bases. Germline loops: CDR1 KGHSH, CDR2 LQKENI. The CDR3 contains 20 residues. The V segment lost 3 bases and the J segment 1 base; nucleotides outside the gene matches: 20. The CDR3 loop is CASSPDFPIWTGRISYEQYF. Here the CDR3 DNA reads TGTGCCAGCTCACCCGATTTTCCTATTTGGACAGGGAGGATATCCTACGAGCAGTACTTC. Combining the CDR3 with reference TRBV18 and TRBJ2-7 gives the whole variable domain NAGVMQNPRHLVRRRGQEARLRCSPMKGHSHVYWYRQLPEEGLKFMVYLQKENIIDESGMPKERFSAEFPKEGPSILRIQQVVRGDSAAYFCASSPDFPIWTGRISYEQYFGPGTRLTVT.

The genes are TRBV19 and TRBJ1-2; 9 bases map to TRBD1. Trimming took 5 bases from V and 2 from J; bases not matched to a gene: 3. The CDR3 is 14 amino acids. Germline values: CDR1 LNHDA, CDR2 SQIVND (reference sequence). The CDR3 loop is CASSPGTGNYGYTF. The CDR3 DNA follows: TGTGCCAGTAGTCCCGGGACAGGGAACTATGGCTACACCTTC. Full variable domain (missing parts from reference TRBV19 and TRBJ1-2): DGGITQSPKYLFRKEGQNVTLSCEQNLNHDAMYWYRQDPGQGLRLIYYSQIVNDFQKGDIAEGYSVSREKKESFPLTVTSAQKNPTAFYLCASSPGTGNYGYTFGSGTRLTVV.

The rearrangement uses TRBV27 and TRBJ2-1, with TRBD1 matching over 7 bases. The CDR3 extends over 15 amino acids. V trimming: 10 bases; J trimming: 4 bases; junction bases outside the gene matches: 13. The germline gives CDR1 MNHEY, CDR2 SMNVEV (reference sequence). The DNA of the CDR3 is TGTGCCACTGCCGACTCAGGGGGACCTTACAATGAGCAGTTCTTC. It specifies CATADSGGPYNEQFF.

This clone was picked up one time. V usage is TRBV29-1 and J usage is TRBJ2-5; a possible D gene is TRBD2 (6 bases). Looked up from germline, CDR1 is SQVTM and CDR2 is ANQGSEA. This CDR3 is 12 amino acids long. Trimming left V 4 bases short and J 5 bases short, with 11 bases between. The CDR3 region is CSVGYRGETQYF. The CDR3 bases are TGCAGCGTTGGTTACCGGGGGGAGACCCAGTACTTC. The full variable domain, rest sourced from reference TRBV29-1 and TRBJ2-5, is SAVISQKPSRDICQRGTSLTIQCQVDSQVTMMFWYRQQPGQSLTLIATANQGSEATYESGFVIDKFPISRPNLTFSTLTVSNMSPEDSSIYLCSVGYRGETQYFGPGTRLLVL.

The chain has TRBV7-6 and TRBJ1-2; TRBD1 aligns across 7 bases. CDR1 and CDR2 from the germline V gene are SGHVS and FNYEAQ. The CDR3 has 14 amino acids. After removal of 4 bases from V and 6 bases from J, the junction contained 8 bases not matched to a gene. The CDR3 DNA reads as TGTGCCAGCAGCTCACTACAGGGGCGGAATGGCTACACCTTC. It is translated as CASSSLQGRNGYTF.

This clone was observed a single time. The rearrangement links TRBV2 to TRBJ2-7; 9 nucleotides align to TRBD1. Germline-derived CDR1 and CDR2 are SNHLY and FYNNEI. With V trimmed by 4 bases and J by 3 bases, 10 bases remained unmatched. This CDR3 comprises 16 residues. The CDR3 loop is CASSGLGQGSYYEQYF. The CDR3 nucleotides read TGTGCCAGCAGTGGTTTGGGACAGGGATCCTACTACGAGCAGTACTTC.

V is TRBV7-9 and J is TRBJ2-1; D ambiguous. CDR1 and CDR2 (germline): SEHNR, FQNEAQ (reference sequence). The CDR3 is made up of 15 amino acids. V was clipped by 5 bases and J by 4 bases, with 15 bases between them. The CDR3 DNA sequence: TGTGCCAGCAGCCACGGTATCTCACGTTACAATGAGCAGTTCTTC. Protein product: CASSHGISRYNEQFF.

This chain links TRBV4-2 with TRBJ2-7; 7 nucleotides line up with TRBD2. V dropped 1 base and J dropped 3; count of bases not matched to a gene: 6. From germline, CDR1 is LGHNA and CDR2 YNFKEQ. The CDR3 is made up of 15 amino acids. CDR3 bases: TGTGCCAGCAGCCAAGGACAGACTAGCAGCTACGAGCAGTACTTC. It specifies CASSQGQTSSYEQYF.

The chain uses TRBV18 and TRBJ1-1, with 12 bases fitting TRBD1. V shed 3 bases and J 0 bases; nucleotides not matched to a gene: 2. Germline V gene data show CDR1 as KGHSH and CDR2 as LQKENI. The CDR3 is made up of 16 amino acids. CDR3 loop: CASSPGQGALNTEAFF. The CDR3 nucleotides are TGTGCCAGCTCACCGGGACAGGGGGCCTTGAACACTGAAGCTTTCTTT.

The chain carries TRBV9 and TRBJ1-2, with D uncertain. Trimming shortened V by 7 bases and J by 8 bases, and 24 bases separated the two germline ends. The CDR3 runs 15 residues. Germline assignment: CDR1 SGDLS and CDR2 YYNGEE. CDR3 bases: TGTGCCAGCGCCCGAGCAGGCGCAAACCCCCTAGGCTACACCTTC. It codes for CASARAGANPLGYTF.

The genes are TRBV7-9 and TRBJ1-4; D is uncertain. This CDR3 region has 12 residues. Between the trimmed V and J ends, which lost 2 bases and 8 bases, there was a span of 6 bases. Germline V gene data show CDR1 as SEHNR and CDR2 as FQNEAQ (reference sequence). Written as DNA, the CDR3 is TGTGCCAGCAGCTTAATCGCGGAAAAACTGTTTTTT. Protein product: CASSLIAEKLFF.

CDR3 residues: CASRRGATSDDEQYF. The CDR3 DNA reads TGTGCCAGCAGGAGGGGGGCGACTAGCGATGACGAGCAGTACTTC. The chain links TRBV9 to TRBJ2-7; 8 bases fit TRBD2. The V and J ends lost 5 bases and 5 bases, in that order; junction bases with no gene match: 12. Germline CDR1 and CDR2: SGDLS and YYNGEE. The CDR3 has 15 amino acids.